The 26 T cell receptor beta chains reported below all come from one sample, sequenced in a study of human T cells and chemical hapten exposure (dated by TCRdb to the early 2020s). The meaning of the sample's time point label: patch test 1, 2 weeks after DPC sensitization. This sample's treatment or condition label indicates: therapeutic diphenylcyclopropenone sensitization with weekly scalp DPC. The method was RACE. Sequencing used a NextSeq 500. The raw public reads went through TCRdb reprocessing: fastp at Q25, MiXCR clone calling, in-frame beta chains kept. Rows matching on CDR3 protein sequence are summarized as one entry with the most common DNA and genes. Here the sample has about 340,000 distinct CDR3 sequences; around 7% occur a single time. About 8% of the sample is in the top ten clones. The sequenced sample was whole blood, obtained in connection with sensitization to the hapten diphenylcyclopropenone (DPC). Receptors originate from a woman in her late teens or twenties with alopecia areata. Some clones in this sample may be carry-over from other donors' samples.

The rearrangement links TRBV12-3 or TRBV12-4 to TRBJ2-2; no reliable D call. Trimming stripped 7 bases from V and 7 bases from J, with 13 bases between. The CDR3 extends over 13 amino acids. The CDR3 DNA reads TGTGCCAGCACTCCTCCTCGAGGCGGGGAGCTGTTTTTT. Translation: CASTPPRGGELFF.

This chain links TRBV3-1 with TRBJ2-2; a possible D gene is TRBD2 (5 bases). This CDR3 spans 15 amino acids. Germline CDR1 reads LGHDT; CDR2 reads YNNKEL (reference sequence). V was clipped by 0 bases and J by 9 bases, with 14 bases between them. CDR3 protein: CASSQDPGVHRELFF. In nucleotides, the CDR3 is TGTGCCAGCAGCCAAGATCCCGGGGTGCACCGGGAGCTGTTTTTT.

The chain employs TRBV11-2 and TRBJ1-1, with D possibly matching TRBD1 (5 bases). Germline V gene lookup returns CDR1 SGHAT and CDR2 FQNNGV. The CDR3 contains 16 residues. Trimming stripped 3 bases from V and 1 base from J, with 15 bases between. DNA for the CDR3: TGTGCCAGCAGCTTCTCCTCCGGACAAACGAACACTGAAGCTTTCTTT. It translates to CASSFSSGQTNTEAFF.

At least ten counts were recorded for this clonotype. This chain joins TRBV5-1 and TRBJ2-1; D is possibly TRBD1 (9 bases). Trimming took off 3 bases at V and 6 bases at J, with 19 bases between the two ends. Per germline, CDR1 SGHRS and CDR2 YFSETQ. The CDR3 is 16 amino acids. As DNA, the CDR3 is TGCGCCAGCAGCTCGGGAGGGACAGGGAAGACCAATGAGCAGTTCTTC. Residues: CASSSGGTGKTNEQFF.

The rearrangement links TRBV11-2 to TRBJ1-2, with unresolved D. The CDR3 has 14 amino acids. The germline V and J ends were trimmed by 1 base and 0 bases, with 6 bases remaining between them. In germline, CDR1 is SGHAT, CDR2 FQNNGV. In DNA, the CDR3 is TGTGCCAGCAGCTTAGGCCAGCCTAACTATGGCTACACCTTC. Amino acids: CASSLGQPNYGYTF.

Many counts were recorded for this clonotype. The rearrangement uses TRBV5-1 and TRBJ2-3; 7 nucleotides match TRBD2. Per germline, CDR1 SGHRS and CDR2 YFSETQ. The CDR3 is made up of 16 amino acids. The J segment lost 2 bases and the V segment lost 0 bases, leaving 6 bases of the junction unmatched. The CDR3 region is CASSLAQGGVTDTQYF. Written as DNA, the CDR3 is TGCGCCAGCAGCTTGGCTCAGGGAGGGGTCACAGATACGCAGTATTTT. The whole variable domain, filled in from reference TRBV5-1 and TRBJ2-3, reads KAGVTQTPRYLIKTRGQQVTLSCSPISGHRSVSWYQQTPGQGLQFLFEYFSETQRNKGNFPGRFSGRQFSNSRSEMNVSTLELGDSALYLCASSLAQGGVTDTQYFGPGTRLTVL.

This clonotype was observed a handful of times. The CDR3 nucleotides read TGTGCCAGCAGCCTACCCGGACAGGGCGCCTACGAGCAGTACTTC. As protein: CASSLPGQGAYEQYF. The chain uses TRBV5-6 and TRBJ2-7, with TRBD1 matching 8 bases. Germline CDR1 is SGHDT and CDR2 is YYEEEE. This CDR3 contains 15 residues. V lost 4 bases and J lost 2; bases outside the gene matches: 8. Full variable domain (outside the CDR3, taken from reference TRBV5-6 and TRBJ2-7): DAGVTQSPTHLIKTRGQQVTLRCSPKSGHDTVSWYQQALGQGPQFIFQYYEEEERQRGNFPDRFSGHQFPNYSSELNVNALLLGDSALYLCASSLPGQGAYEQYFGPGTRLTVT.

This clonotype was counted at least ten times. V gene TRBV20-1 combines with J gene TRBJ2-7; perhaps TRBD2 as D (5 bases). Deletions cut 4 bases from V and 5 bases from J, with 9 bases between. This CDR3 region has 11 residues. The germline gives CDR1 DFQATT, CDR2 SNEGSKA (reference sequence). CDR3 sequence reads: CSAKRVNEQYF. DNA of the CDR3: TGCAGTGCTAAGAGGGTGAACGAGCAGTACTTC.

This clonotype was picked up many times. This chain joins TRBV27 and TRBJ1-2, with D perhaps TRBD1 (6 bases). Per the germline V gene, CDR1 is MNHEY and CDR2 is SMNVEV (reference sequence). The CDR3 is 16 residues long. Trimming cost V 2 bases and J 7 bases, with 20 bases left between them. CDR3 in amino acids: CASSLGSTGAGSGYTF. Written as DNA, the CDR3 is TGTGCCAGCAGTTTAGGATCCACGGGGGCGGGTAGTGGCTACACCTTC.

Worth noting for this clonotype: Possible read error: a much larger clone is one base away. This chain links TRBV6-4 with TRBJ2-1; TRBD2 matches at 7 bases. Per germline, CDR1 MRHNA and CDR2 SNTAGT. The CDR3 spans 14 residues. The CDR3 DNA reads as TGTGCCACCAGTGAGAGCGGGGAGAACGATGAGCAGTTCTTC. Encoded protein: CATSESGENDEQFF.

The chain uses TRBV4-3 and TRBJ2-7; D possibly matches TRBD1 or TRBD2 (6 bases each). This CDR3 spans 15 amino acids. V dropped 1 base and J dropped 5 bases, with 15 bases sitting between them. Germline CDR1 and CDR2: LGHNA and YSLEER. Written as DNA, the CDR3 is TGCGCCAGCAGCCAAGGGGGGGCTAGTCTCGACGAGCAGTACTTC. This translates into CASSQGGASLDEQYF.

This sequence joins TRBV5-1 and TRBJ2-3; D may correspond to TRBD1 or TRBD2 (5 bases each). V gave up 3 bases and J gave up 6 bases, with 17 bases separating them. The CDR3 is made up of 15 amino acids. CDR1 and CDR2 (germline): SGHRS, YFSETQ. As DNA, the CDR3 is TGCGCCAGCAGCTCCGGGACGGAATTCTGGGATACGCAGTATTTT. Translating it yields CASSSGTEFWDTQYF. Complete variable domain (other parts from reference TRBV5-1 and TRBJ2-3): KAGVTQTPRYLIKTRGQQVTLSCSPISGHRSVSWYQQTPGQGLQFLFEYFSETQRNKGNFPGRFSGRQFSNSRSEMNVSTLELGDSALYLCASSSGTEFWDTQYFGPGTRLTVL.

This clonotype turned up a few times. This rearrangement joins TRBV29-1 to TRBJ1-1; the D is unclear. V was trimmed by 3 bases and J by 8 bases, leaving 10 bases between them. CDR1 is SQVTM and CDR2 is ANQGSEA in the germline V gene. This CDR3 is built from 11 residues. Here the CDR3 DNA reads TGCAGCGTTGACGCGGCAGCGGAAGCTTTCTTT. Translating gives CSVDAAAEAFF. The full variable domain, rest sourced from reference TRBV29-1 and TRBJ1-1, is SAVISQKPSRDICQRGTSLTIQCQVDSQVTMMFWYRQQPGQSLTLIATANQGSEATYESGFVIDKFPISRPNLTFSTLTVSNMSPEDSSIYLCSVDAAAEAFFGQGTRLTVV.

This clonotype was observed a few times. The rearrangement uses TRBV28 and TRBJ2-7; D remains unclear. Per the germline V gene, CDR1 is MDHEN and CDR2 is SYDVKM. V dropped 7 bases and J dropped 6 bases, with 10 bases sitting between them. CDR3 length: 11 amino acids. The CDR3, as DNA: TGTGCCAGCACCGATAGGGCCGAGCAGTACTTC. This codes for CASTDRAEQYF. The variable domain in full, completed from reference TRBV28 and TRBJ2-7, reads DVKVTQSSRYLVKRTGEKVFLECVQDMDHENMFWYRQDPGLGLRLIYFSYDVKMKEKGDIPEGYSVSREKKERFSLILESASTNQTSMYLCASTDRAEQYFGPGTRLTVT.

V and J are TRBV3-1 and TRBJ1-5; D is undetermined. The CDR3 covers 14 residues. Germline V gene lookup returns CDR1 LGHDT and CDR2 YNNKEL (reference sequence). V was trimmed by 5 bases and J by 0 bases, leaving 8 bases between them. CDR3 sequence: CASSYGNSNQPQHF. CDR3 coding DNA: TGTGCCAGCAGCTACGGGAATAGCAATCAGCCCCAGCATTTT.

This clonotype was detected ten times or more. V is TRBV9 and J is TRBJ2-7; a weak D match, TRBD1 (5 bases). The CDR3 extends over 14 amino acids. Germline V CDR1 and CDR2: SGDLS, YYNGEE. The V end was cut by 0 bases, the J end by 2 bases, with 9 bases between. The CDR3 protein is CASSVGQGPYEQYF. The DNA for the CDR3 is TGTGCCAGCAGCGTAGGGCAGGGTCCCTACGAGCAGTACTTC.

This clonotype was picked up a small number of times. The chain combines TRBV10-2 with TRBJ1-1; tentatively, D is TRBD1 (5 bases). CDR1 is WSHSY and CDR2 is SAAADI in the germline V gene. V was pared by 2 bases and J by 4 bases, with 8 bases between. The CDR3 is made up of 13 amino acids. CDR3: CASSEQGGTEAFF. The CDR3 region has the DNA TGCGCCAGCAGTGAGCAGGGTGGCACTGAAGCTTTCTTT.

This clonotype was counted a few times. This chain joins TRBV27 and TRBJ2-7; 8 bases agree with TRBD1. In germline, CDR1 is MNHEY, CDR2 SMNVEV (reference sequence). The CDR3 has 15 residues. J gave up 2 bases and V 5 bases, and 8 bases lay outside the gene matches. In DNA form, the CDR3 reads TGTGCCAGCAGTACCCTCAGGGGGCGCCCCTACGAGCAGTACTTC. This translates into CASSTLRGRPYEQYF.

This clonotype was seen ten or more times. V gene TRBV10-3 combines with J gene TRBJ2-2; possibly TRBD1 or TRBD2 for D (5 bases each). This CDR3 spans 16 amino acids. Germline values: CDR1 ENHRY, CDR2 SYGVKD. V was clipped by 10 bases and J by 2 bases, with 20 bases between them. As DNA, the CDR3 is TGTGCCACCTCGAATTCCGGGACGGTAAACACCGGGGAGCTGTTTTTT. Translated: CATSNSGTVNTGELFF.

The table lists this clonotype with many counts. This chain connects TRBV5-1 to TRBJ2-7; maybe TRBD2 (6 bases). V was clipped by 2 bases and J by 5 bases, with 11 bases between them. The CDR3 sequence is 13 residues long. Germline V gene sequence: CDR1 SGHRS, CDR2 YFSETQ. CDR3 residues: CASSLREVDEQYF. The CDR3 DNA reads as TGCGCCAGCAGCTTAAGGGAGGTCGACGAGCAGTACTTC.

There are a few counts of this clonotype. The chain employs TRBV20-1 and TRBJ1-2, with 7 bases identical to TRBD1. Germline V gene data show CDR1 as DFQATT and CDR2 as SNEGSKA (reference sequence). Unmatched junction bases numbered 11, after V lost 0 bases and J lost 1 base. The CDR3 extends over 17 amino acids. The CDR3 DNA sequence: TGCAGTGCTAGAGACAGACAGGGTATTACGAATAACTATGGCTACACCTTC. Translated: CSARDRQGITNNYGYTF.

The V call is TRBV15, the J call TRBJ2-7; the match to TRBD1 covers 7 bases. Trimming took 0 bases from V and 0 from J; bases not matched to a gene: 5. The CDR3 totals 16 residues. The germline V gene has CDR1 LNHNV and CDR2 YYDKDF (reference sequence). The CDR3 bases are TGTGCCACCAGCAGAGATGGGGGACAGATCTCCTACGAGCAGTACTTC. Its protein product is CATSRDGGQISYEQYF.

This clonotype occurred a few times. This chain uses TRBV24-1 with TRBJ2-1; no firm D call. The CDR3 runs to 14 residues. Germline loops: CDR1 KGHDR, CDR2 SFDVKD. The V end lost 7 bases, the J end lost 0 bases, and 9 bases lay between the germline ends. The CDR3: CATRSKSSYNEQFF. Here the CDR3 DNA reads TGTGCCACCAGAAGCAAGAGCTCCTACAATGAGCAGTTCTTC.

Notes on this clonotype: This could be a read error, since a much larger clone is one nucleotide away. The V gene is TRBV20-1, the J gene TRBJ1-5, with D possibly being TRBD1 (5 bases). Trimming stripped 3 bases from V and 6 bases from J, with 15 bases between. This CDR3 is 14 amino acids long. Germline V gene data show CDR1 as DFQATT and CDR2 as SNEGSKA (reference sequence). CDR3 DNA sequence: TGCAGTGCTAGGCGACAGACCTCCCGTCAGCCCCAGCATTTT. Its protein product is CSARRQTSRQPQHF.

This clonotype was counted a few times. This chain uses TRBV20-1 with TRBJ1-6, with D tentatively TRBD1 (5 bases). Looked up from germline, CDR1 is DFQATT and CDR2 is SNEGSKA (reference sequence). Trimming pared 3 bases from V and 6 bases from J, leaving 9 bases between. The CDR3 sequence is 13 residues long. The CDR3 DNA reads as TGCAGTGCTAGCAGGGACGCTAATTCACCCCTCCACTTT. It is translated as CSASRDANSPLHF.

J is TRBJ2-3 and V is TRBV27; 8 bases line up with TRBD1. After removal of 2 bases from V and 0 bases from J, the junction contained 4 bases not matched to a gene. In germline, CDR1 is MNHEY, CDR2 SMNVEV (reference sequence). The CDR3 covers 16 residues. The CDR3 DNA is TGTGCCAGCAGTTTAAACAGGGGGATTAGCACAGATACGCAGTATTTT. Protein sequence: CASSLNRGISTDTQYF.